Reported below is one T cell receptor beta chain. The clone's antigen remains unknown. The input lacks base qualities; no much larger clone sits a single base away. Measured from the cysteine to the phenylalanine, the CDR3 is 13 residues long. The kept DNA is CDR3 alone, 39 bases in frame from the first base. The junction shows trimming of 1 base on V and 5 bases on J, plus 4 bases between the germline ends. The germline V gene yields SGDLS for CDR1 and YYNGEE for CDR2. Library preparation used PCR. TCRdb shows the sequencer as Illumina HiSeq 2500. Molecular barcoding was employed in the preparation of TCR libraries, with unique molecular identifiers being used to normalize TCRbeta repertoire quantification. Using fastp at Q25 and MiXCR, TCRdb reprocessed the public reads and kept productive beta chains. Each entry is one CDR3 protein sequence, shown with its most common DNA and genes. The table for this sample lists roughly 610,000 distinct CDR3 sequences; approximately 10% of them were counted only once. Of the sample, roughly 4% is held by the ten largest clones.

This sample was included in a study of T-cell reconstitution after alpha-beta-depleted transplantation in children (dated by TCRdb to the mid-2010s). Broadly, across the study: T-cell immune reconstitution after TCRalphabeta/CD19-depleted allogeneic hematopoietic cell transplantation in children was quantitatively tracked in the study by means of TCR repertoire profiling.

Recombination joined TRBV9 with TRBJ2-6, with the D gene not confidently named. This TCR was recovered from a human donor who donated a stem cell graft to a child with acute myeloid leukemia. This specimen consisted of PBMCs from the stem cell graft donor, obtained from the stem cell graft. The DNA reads TGTGCCAGCAGCGTACCATGGGCCAACGTCCTGACTTTC. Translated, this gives CASSVPWANVLTF.